The rows below give T cell receptor beta chains drawn from one sample of a study of graft-versus-host responses after intestinal transplantation. This table comes from immunoSEQ multiplex PCR, and its TCRdb copy is limited to in-frame clones, with some not included. The repertoire holds 20,000 to 25,000 clones, with about 80% as singletons. This specimen consisted of ileum tissue, obtained 12 days after intestinal transplant. The receptors were sampled from a human patient who received an intestinal transplant, so some T cells may come from the graft donor. CDR3s include the opening cysteine and the closing phenylalanine or tryptophan. Fields, in order: J gene, clone size, D gene, V gene, CDR3 protein, CDR3 DNA. A D gene is named only where the DNA matches it firmly. A row's size may be missing; if present it is once, few, many or a size class.

TRBJ2-1	NA	NA	TRBV21-1	CASTPGQRDYNEQFF	TGTGCCAGCACCCCCGGACAGCGGGACTACAATGAGCAGTTCTTC
TRBJ2-3	NA	NA	TRBV9	CASSAYRTSTDTQYF	TGTGCCAGCAGCGCATACAGGACAAGCACAGATACGCAGTATTTT
TRBJ1-3	NA	NA	TRBV4-3	CASSQAGQNTIYF	TGCGCCAGCAGCCAAGCCGGTCAAAACACCATATATTTT
TRBJ2-1	NA	TRBD2	TRBV19	CASSILGGGGYNEQFF	TGTGCCAGTAGTATACTAGGCGGGGGGGGCTACAATGAGCAGTTCTTC
TRBJ2-7	few	NA	TRBV19	CASSFGGSSYEQYF	TGTGCCAGTTCCTTCGGCGGTAGCTCCTACGAGCAGTACTTC
TRBJ1-2	NA	TRBD1	TRBV4-1	CASSQADREGYGYTF	TGCGCCAGCAGCCAAGCGGACAGGGAGGGCTATGGCTACACCTTC
TRBJ2-7	NA	NA	TRBV7-2	CASSWLTGEVQYF	TGTGCCAGCAGCTGGTTAACAGGAGAGGTGCAGTACTTC
TRBJ2-5	NA	NA	TRBV4-2	CASSQFGRNAETQYF	TGTGCCAGCAGCCAATTCGGGAGAAATGCAGAGACCCAGTACTTC
TRBJ2-3	NA	NA	TRBV7-9	CASSPPYNSLHADTQYF	TGTGCCAGCAGCCCCCCATATAACTCCCTGCACGCAGATACGCAGTATTTT
TRBJ2-1	few	NA	TRBV7-9	CASSFSAGAGFF	TGTGCCAGCAGCTTTTCCGCAGGGGCCGGGTTCTTC
TRBJ1-5	NA	NA	TRBV11-2	CASLLGADNQPQHF	TGTGCCAGCCTCCTTGGGGCCGACAATCAGCCCCAGCATTTT
TRBJ1-1	few	NA	TRBV7-3	CASSLTRDTEAFF	TGTGCCAGCAGCCTTACCCGGGACACTGAAGCTTTCTTT
TRBJ1-1	NA	TRBD1	TRBV6-1	CASSDGTGPTEAFF	TGTGCCAGCAGTGACGGGACAGGGCCCACTGAAGCTTTCTTT
TRBJ1-1	NA	NA	TRBV6-6	CASRGGQPGMRTEAFF	TGTGCCAGCAGAGGAGGACAGCCCGGTATGAGGACTGAAGCTTTCTTT
TRBJ1-2	NA	NA	TRBV2	CASLAWQSVTYGYTF	TGTGCCAGCCTAGCGTGGCAGTCCGTCACCTATGGCTACACCTTC
TRBJ2-7	NA	TRBD1	TRBV14	CASSLTGASSYEQYF	TGTGCCAGCAGCCTCACAGGGGCATCTTCCTACGAGCAGTACTTC
TRBJ1-2	few	NA	TRBV11-2	CASSFHGGPYGYTF	TGTGCCAGCAGCTTCCACGGGGGGCCCTATGGCTACACCTTC
TRBJ2-3	NA	TRBD1	TRBV25-1	CASSESGQGTDTQYF	TGTGCCAGCAGTGAATCTGGACAGGGCACAGATACGCAGTATTTT
TRBJ2-7	NA	NA	TRBV2	CASSEVAPGQLYEQYF	TGTGCCAGCAGTGAAGTTGCCCCTGGACAGTTATACGAGCAGTACTTC
TRBJ2-7	few	TRBD1	TRBV11-1	CASSPGQTYEQYF	TGTGCCAGCAGCCCGGGACAGACCTACGAGCAGTACTTC
TRBJ2-7	NA	TRBD2	TRBV27	CASSLYAGGYEQYF	TGTGCCAGCAGTTTATACGCGGGAGGGTACGAGCAGTACTTC
TRBJ1-2	once	NA	TRBV2	CASSERTIHYGYTF	TGTGCCAGCAGTGAGAGGACAATCCACTATGGCTACACCTTC